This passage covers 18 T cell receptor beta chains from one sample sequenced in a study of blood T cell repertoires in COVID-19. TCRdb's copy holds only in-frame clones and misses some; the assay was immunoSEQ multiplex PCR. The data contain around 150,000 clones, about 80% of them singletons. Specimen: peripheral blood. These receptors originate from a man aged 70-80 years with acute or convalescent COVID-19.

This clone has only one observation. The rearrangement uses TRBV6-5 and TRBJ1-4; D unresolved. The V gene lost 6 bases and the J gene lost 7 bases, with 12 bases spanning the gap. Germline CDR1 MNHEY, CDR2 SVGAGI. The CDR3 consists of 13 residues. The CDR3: CASRMTPGEKLFF. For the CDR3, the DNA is TGTGCCAGCAGGATGACCCCGGGTGAAAAACTGTTTTTT.

CDR3 DNA sequence: TGTGCCAGCAAAAGACAGGGCCGCTCCTACAATGAGCAGTTCTTC. Protein product: CASKRQGRSYNEQFF. The genes are TRBV6-5 and TRBJ2-1, with 7 bases matching TRBD1. Trimming cost V 7 bases and J 0 bases; bases outside gene matches: 6. The CDR3 is made up of 15 amino acids. The germline CDR1 and CDR2 sequences are MNHEY and SVGAGI.

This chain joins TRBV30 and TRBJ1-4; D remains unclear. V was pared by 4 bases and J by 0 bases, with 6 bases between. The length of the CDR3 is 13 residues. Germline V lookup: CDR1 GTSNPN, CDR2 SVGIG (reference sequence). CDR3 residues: CAWTSTTNEKLFF. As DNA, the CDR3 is TGTGCCTGGACGAGCACAACTAATGAAAAACTGTTTTTT.

Here the CDR3 reads CASSTRDAGGYEQYF. The CDR3 nucleotides read TGTGCCAGTAGTACGCGGGACGCTGGTGGGTACGAGCAGTACTTC. The V and J genes are TRBV19 and TRBJ2-7; possibly TRBD2 for D (6 bases). The CDR3 covers 15 residues. Germline V lookup: CDR1 LNHDA, CDR2 SQIVND (reference sequence). V lost 4 bases to trimming and J lost 4 bases, with 17 bases between them.

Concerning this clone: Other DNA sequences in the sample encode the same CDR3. In nucleotides, the CDR3 is TGTGCCAGCTCACCGACAGGGGGAGACACTGAAGCTTTCTTT. As protein: CASSPTGGDTEAFF. The chain employs TRBV18 and TRBJ1-1; TRBD1 matches 9 bases. Germline V gene data show CDR1 as KGHSH and CDR2 as LQKENI. This CDR3 is built from 14 residues. V gave up 3 bases and J gave up 3 bases; unmatched junction bases: 2.

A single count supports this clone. In DNA form, the CDR3 reads TGTGCCAGCAGTGAACTGGCAGGAATAAATCAGCCCCAGCATTTT. The encoded protein is CASSELAGINQPQHF. This rearrangement joins TRBV6-1 to TRBJ1-5, with D unresolved. V gave up 2 bases and J gave up 4 bases, with 12 bases separating them. The germline gives CDR1 MNHNS, CDR2 SASEGT. This CDR3 has 15 amino acids.

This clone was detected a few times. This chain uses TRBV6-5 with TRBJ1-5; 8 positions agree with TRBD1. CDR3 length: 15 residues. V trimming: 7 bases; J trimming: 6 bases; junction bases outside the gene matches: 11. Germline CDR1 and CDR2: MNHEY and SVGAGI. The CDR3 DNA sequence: TGTGCCAGCACCGACAACCCAGGGGGCAGTCAGCCCCAGCATTTT. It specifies CASTDNPGGSQPQHF.

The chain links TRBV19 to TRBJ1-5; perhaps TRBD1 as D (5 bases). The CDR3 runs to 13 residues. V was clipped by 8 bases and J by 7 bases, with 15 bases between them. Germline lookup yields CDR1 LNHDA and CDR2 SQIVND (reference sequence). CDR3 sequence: CASAGGTGQPQHF. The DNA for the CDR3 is TGTGCCAGTGCCGGGGGGACCGGGCAGCCCCAGCATTTT.

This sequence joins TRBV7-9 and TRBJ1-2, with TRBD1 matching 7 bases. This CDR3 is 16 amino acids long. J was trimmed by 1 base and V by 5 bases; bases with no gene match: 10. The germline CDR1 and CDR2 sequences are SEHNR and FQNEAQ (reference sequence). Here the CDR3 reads CASSPGTVGINYGYTF. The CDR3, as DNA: TGTGCCAGCAGCCCAGGGACAGTGGGTATTAACTATGGCTACACCTTC.

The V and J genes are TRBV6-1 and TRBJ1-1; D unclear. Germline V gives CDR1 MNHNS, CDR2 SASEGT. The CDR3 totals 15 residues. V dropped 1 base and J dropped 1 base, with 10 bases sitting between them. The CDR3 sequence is CASSEGSGGNTEAFF. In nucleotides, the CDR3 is TGTGCCAGCAGTGAAGGATCAGGTGGGAACACTGAAGCTTTCTTT.

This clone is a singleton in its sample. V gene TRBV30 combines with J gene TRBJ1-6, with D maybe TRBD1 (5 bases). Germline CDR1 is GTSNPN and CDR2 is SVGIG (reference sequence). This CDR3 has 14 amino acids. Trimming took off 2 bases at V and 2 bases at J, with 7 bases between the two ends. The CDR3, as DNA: TGTGCCTGGAGTCCGACAGCCTATAATTCACCCCTCCACTTT. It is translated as CAWSPTAYNSPLHF. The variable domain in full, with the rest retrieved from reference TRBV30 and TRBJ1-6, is SQTIHQWPATLVQPVGSPLSLECTVEGTSNPNLYWYRQAAGRGLQLLFYSVGIGQISSEVPQNLSASRPQDRQFILSSKKLLLSDSGFYLCAWSPTAYNSPLHFGNGTRLTVT.

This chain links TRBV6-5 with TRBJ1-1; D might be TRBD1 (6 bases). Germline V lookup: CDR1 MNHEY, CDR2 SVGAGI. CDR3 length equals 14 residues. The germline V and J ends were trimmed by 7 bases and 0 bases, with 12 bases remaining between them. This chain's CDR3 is CASKPGHVNTEAFF. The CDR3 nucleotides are TGTGCCAGCAAGCCGGGACATGTGAACACTGAAGCTTTCTTT.

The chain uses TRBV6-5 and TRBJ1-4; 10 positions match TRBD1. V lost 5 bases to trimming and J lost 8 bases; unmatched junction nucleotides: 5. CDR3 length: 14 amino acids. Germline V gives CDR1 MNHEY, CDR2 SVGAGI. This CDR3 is CASSTTGGIEKLFF. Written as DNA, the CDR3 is TGTGCCAGCAGTACGACAGGGGGCATCGAAAAACTGTTTTTT.

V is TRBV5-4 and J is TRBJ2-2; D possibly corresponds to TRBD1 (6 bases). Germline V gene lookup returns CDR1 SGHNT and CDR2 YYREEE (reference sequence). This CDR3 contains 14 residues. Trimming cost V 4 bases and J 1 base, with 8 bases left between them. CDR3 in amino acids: CASSQQGNTGELFF. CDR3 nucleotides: TGTGCCAGCAGCCAACAGGGGAACACCGGGGAGCTGTTTTTT.

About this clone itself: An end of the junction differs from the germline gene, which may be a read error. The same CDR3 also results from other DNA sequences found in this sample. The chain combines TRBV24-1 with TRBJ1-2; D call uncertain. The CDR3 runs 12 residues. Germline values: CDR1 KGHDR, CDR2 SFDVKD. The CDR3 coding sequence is TGTGCCACCAGTGTGTTAGCTTCTGGCTACACCTTT. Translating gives CATSVLASGYTF.

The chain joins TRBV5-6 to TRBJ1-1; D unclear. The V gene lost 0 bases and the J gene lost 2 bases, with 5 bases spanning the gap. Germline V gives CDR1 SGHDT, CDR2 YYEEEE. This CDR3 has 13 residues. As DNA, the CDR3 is TGTGCCAGCAGCTTGGGGCTTAACACTGAAGCTTTCTTT. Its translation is CASSLGLNTEAFF.

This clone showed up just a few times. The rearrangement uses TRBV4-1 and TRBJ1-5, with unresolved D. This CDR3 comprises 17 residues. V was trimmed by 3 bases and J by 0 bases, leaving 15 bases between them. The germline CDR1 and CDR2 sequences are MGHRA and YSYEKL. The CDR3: CASSQYDTVLSNQPQHF. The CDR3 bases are TGCGCCAGCAGCCAGTATGACACCGTCCTTAGCAATCAGCCCCAGCATTTT.

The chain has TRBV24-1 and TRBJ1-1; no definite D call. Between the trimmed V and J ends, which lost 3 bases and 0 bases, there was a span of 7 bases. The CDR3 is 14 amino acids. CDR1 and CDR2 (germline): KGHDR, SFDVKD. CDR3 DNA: TGTGCCACCAGTGATGGAGGCTTGAACACTGAAGCTTTCTTT. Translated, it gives CATSDGGLNTEAFF.